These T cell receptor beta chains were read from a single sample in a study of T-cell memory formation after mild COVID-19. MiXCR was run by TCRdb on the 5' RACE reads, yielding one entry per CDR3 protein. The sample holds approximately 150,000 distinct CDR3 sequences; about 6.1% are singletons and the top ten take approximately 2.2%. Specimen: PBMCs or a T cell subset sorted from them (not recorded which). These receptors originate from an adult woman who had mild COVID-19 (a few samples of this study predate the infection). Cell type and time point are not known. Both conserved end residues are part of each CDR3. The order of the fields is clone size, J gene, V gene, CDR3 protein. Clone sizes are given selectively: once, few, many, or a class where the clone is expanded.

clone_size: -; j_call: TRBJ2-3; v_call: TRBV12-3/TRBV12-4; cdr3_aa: CASSFMGRFTDTQYF
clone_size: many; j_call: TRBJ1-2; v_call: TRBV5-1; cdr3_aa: CASSEGAADGYTF
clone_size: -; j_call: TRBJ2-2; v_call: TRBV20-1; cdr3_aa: CSARGTGVVGELFF
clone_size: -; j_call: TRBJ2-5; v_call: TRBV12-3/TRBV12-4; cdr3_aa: CASSFLPQETQYF
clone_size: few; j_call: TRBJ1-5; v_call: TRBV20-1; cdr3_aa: CSANRDSNQPQHF
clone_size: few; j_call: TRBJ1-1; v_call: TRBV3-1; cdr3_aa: CASGGIGTEAFF
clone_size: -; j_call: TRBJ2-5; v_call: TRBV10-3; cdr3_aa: CAISEGKGKETQYF
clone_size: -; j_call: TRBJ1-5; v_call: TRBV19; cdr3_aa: CASSSLPRVLNF
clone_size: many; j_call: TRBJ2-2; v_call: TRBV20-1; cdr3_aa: CSASTDPNTGELFF
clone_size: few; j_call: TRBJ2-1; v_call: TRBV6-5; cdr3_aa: CASSSGPIRNNEQFF
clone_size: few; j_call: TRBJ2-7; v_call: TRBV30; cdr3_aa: CAWSKQVWEQYF
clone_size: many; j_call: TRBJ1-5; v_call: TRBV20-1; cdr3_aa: CSAREKRPHSNQPQHF
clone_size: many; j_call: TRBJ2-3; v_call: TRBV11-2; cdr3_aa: CASSFPGLLTDTQYF
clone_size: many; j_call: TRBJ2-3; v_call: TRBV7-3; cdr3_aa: CASSPQRTDTQYF
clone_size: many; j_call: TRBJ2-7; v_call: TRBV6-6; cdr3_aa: CASSLGHPYEQYF
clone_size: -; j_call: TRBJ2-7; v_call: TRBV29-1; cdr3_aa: CSVESGSRVSYEQYF
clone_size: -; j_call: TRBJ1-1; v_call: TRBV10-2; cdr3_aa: CASSTNDRGPEAFF
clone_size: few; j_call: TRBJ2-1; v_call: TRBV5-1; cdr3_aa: CASSWTSLTNEQFF
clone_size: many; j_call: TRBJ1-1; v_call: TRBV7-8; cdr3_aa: CASSYTKGQVSTEAFF
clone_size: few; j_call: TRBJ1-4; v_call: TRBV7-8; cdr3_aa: CASSLALSTWNEKLFF
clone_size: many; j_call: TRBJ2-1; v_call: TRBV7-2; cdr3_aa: CASSQRLQSYNEQFF
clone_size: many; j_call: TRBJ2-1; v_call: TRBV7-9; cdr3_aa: CASSLDYGDEQFF
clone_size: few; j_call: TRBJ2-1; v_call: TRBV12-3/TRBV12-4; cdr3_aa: CASKGFSGGQFF
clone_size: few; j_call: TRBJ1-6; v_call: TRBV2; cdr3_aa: CASSAEQGLSSPLHF
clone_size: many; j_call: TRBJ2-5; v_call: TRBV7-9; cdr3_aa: CASSPTGPGTQYF
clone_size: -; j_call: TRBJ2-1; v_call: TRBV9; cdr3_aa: CASSVGAGTAYNEQFF
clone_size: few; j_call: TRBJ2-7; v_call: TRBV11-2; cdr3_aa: CASSFREAQYF
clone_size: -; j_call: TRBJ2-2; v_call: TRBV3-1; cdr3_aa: CASSHSGSGELFF
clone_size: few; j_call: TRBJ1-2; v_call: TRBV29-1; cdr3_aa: CSVFAYGYTF
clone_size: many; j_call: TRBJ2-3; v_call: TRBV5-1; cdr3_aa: CASGLQGMETDTQYF
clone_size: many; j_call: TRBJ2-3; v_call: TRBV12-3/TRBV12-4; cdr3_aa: CASSYGDTDTQYF
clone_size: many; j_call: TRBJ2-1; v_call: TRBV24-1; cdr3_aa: CATSEASGPRHNEQFF
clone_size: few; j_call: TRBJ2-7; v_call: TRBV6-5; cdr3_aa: CASRNLRYAAYEQYF
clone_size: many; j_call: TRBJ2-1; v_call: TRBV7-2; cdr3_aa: CASSLEQQRGDMFF
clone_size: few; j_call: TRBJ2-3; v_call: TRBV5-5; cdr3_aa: CASSSPGTTHTDTQYF
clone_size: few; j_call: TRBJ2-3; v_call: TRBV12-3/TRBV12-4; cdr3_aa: CASTPFGGFTDTQYF
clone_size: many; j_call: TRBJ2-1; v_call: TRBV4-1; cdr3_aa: CASSQPDIPSYNEQFF
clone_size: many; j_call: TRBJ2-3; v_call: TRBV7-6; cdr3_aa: CASSLARQTDTQYF
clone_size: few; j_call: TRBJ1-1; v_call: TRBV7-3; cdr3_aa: CASSFSQGEAFF
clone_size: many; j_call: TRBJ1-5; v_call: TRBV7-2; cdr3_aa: CASSSRDSSPF
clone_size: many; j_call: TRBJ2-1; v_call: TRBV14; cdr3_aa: CASRRAGFGHNEQFF
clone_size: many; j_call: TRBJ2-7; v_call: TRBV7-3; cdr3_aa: CASSFTGTGDYEQYF
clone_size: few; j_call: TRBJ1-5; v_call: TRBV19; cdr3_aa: CASSIARGGNQPQHF
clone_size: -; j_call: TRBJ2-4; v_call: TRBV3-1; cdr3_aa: CASSQAGAKNIQYF
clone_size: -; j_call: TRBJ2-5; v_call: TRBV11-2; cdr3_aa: CASSFWLSGETQYF